The 6 T cell receptor beta chains given below trace back to one sample, sequenced in a study of OX40 agonist ivuxolimab in advanced cancers. Assay used: immunoSEQ multiplex PCR; TCRdb lists only in-frame clones, some missing. Among about 69,000 clones listed, 80% to 90% were seen once. The source material was CD4+ or CD8+ T cells sorted from blood, sampled in a trial of the OX40 agonist ivuxolimab. All receptors come from an adult with an advanced solid tumor such as melanoma, head and neck, liver or kidney cancer.

The chain couples TRBV29-1 to TRBJ2-3; D is possibly TRBD1 (6 bases). Germline values: CDR1 SQVTM, CDR2 ANQGSEA. The CDR3 runs to 14 residues. Trimming took off 6 bases at V and 1 base at J, with 14 bases between the two ends. The DNA for the CDR3 is TGCAGCGTACAAGGTCCAGGGGGCACAGATACGCAGTATTTT. It yields the protein CSVQGPGGTDTQYF.

Here the CDR3 reads CASSPPQGWTEAFF. The CDR3 bases are TGTGCCAGCAGCCCCCCACAGGGTTGGACTGAAGCTTTCTTT. The rearrangement joins TRBV7-9 to TRBJ1-1; weak D call: TRBD1 (6 bases). Germline V gives CDR1 SEHNR, CDR2 FQNEAQ (reference sequence). The CDR3 sequence is 14 residues long. The ends were cut back, 5 bases at V and 5 bases at J, with 15 bases in the middle.

The V gene is TRBV7-6, the J gene TRBJ2-7, with D perhaps matching TRBD2 (5 bases). V shed 0 bases and J shed 3 bases, with 15 bases lying between them. The length of the CDR3 is 16 residues. Germline V gives CDR1 SGHVS, CDR2 FNYEAQ. The CDR3 reads CASSLAPGSPFYEQYF. The CDR3 nucleotides are TGTGCCAGCAGCTTAGCGCCGGGGTCCCCTTTCTACGAGCAGTACTTC.

The rearrangement uses TRBV7-9 and TRBJ1-5, with D uncertain. V dropped 5 bases and J dropped 4 bases, with 6 bases sitting between them. CDR1 is SEHNR, CDR2 FQNEAQ, per germline (reference sequence). The CDR3 is 12 residues long. CDR3 residues: CASSQMNQPQHF. The CDR3 bases are TGTGCCAGCAGCCAAATGAATCAGCCCCAGCATTTT.

The V call is TRBV7-6, the J call TRBJ2-3, with 11 bases identical to TRBD2. The CDR3 length is 16 residues. CDR1 is SGHVS and CDR2 is FNYEAQ in the germline V gene. Trimming took 1 base from V and 1 from J; bases not matched to a gene: 1. CDR3 nucleotide sequence: TGTGCCAGCAGCTTAGTGACTAGCGGGGGCACAGATACGCAGTATTTT. It specifies CASSLVTSGGTDTQYF.

The chain combines TRBV10-3 with TRBJ2-1, with a weak D call TRBD2 (5 bases). There are 13 residues in the CDR3. V was shortened by 11 bases and J by 0 bases, with 11 bases between the two germline ends. CDR1 ENHRY and CDR2 SYGVKD come from the germline V gene. CDR3 sequence: CAAAGSSYNEQFF. The CDR3, as DNA: TGTGCCGCCGCGGGTAGCTCCTACAATGAGCAGTTCTTC.